This record covers a single T cell receptor (beta chain). Its antigen is unknown. Base qualities are not provided; no much larger clone lies one nucleotide away. From a lookup of the germline V gene, CDR1 and CDR2 are SGHTA and FQGNSA. Including cysteine and phenylalanine, the CDR3 has 14 amino acids. This entry keeps only the CDR3 DNA: 42 bases, framed from base 1. V was cut back by 6 bases and J by 5 bases, leaving a gap of 16 bases between them. This specimen's time point label, per the study, means: about 28 days (+/-7) after the second vaccine dose. AZD1222 recipients with second doses at about 4 weeks or about 12 weeks were pooled, because spike-specific TCR depth and breadth did not differ between schedules. Samples from vaccinated people were obtained from the UK trials COV001 and COV002, which included a single-blind randomized controlled phase 2/3 trial of AZD1222 (ChAdOx1 nCoV-19) in healthy adults. For TCRbeta chain sequencing, PBMC samples from trial participants were taken at day 0 and at day 28 after the second dose.

This entry belongs to a study of T cell responses to AZD1222 COVID-19 vaccine listed by TCRdb under 2021. For the study in its entirety: A total of roughly 240 trial participants underwent TCR sequencing, of whom 207 received two doses of AZD1222 and some 26 received two doses of the MenACWY control vaccine. Trial participants were enrolled into age subgroups of 18-55, 56-69 and 70-plus years, which contained about 150, 27 and 61 TCR-sequenced participants, respectively.

The CDR3 regions of human TCRbeta chains were subjected to immunosequencing. The study's processing was this. Repertoire TCRs were checked for matches against a reference library of SARS-CoV-2-specific TCRs that had been generated using the MIRA antigen-specificity platform. Breadth was defined as the fraction of unique TCRs that were SARS-CoV-2-associated. Depth was defined as the fraction of total T cells that were SARS-CoV-2-associated. Using the MIRA data, each spike-specific TCR was mapped to the spike region that the TCR reacts to and placed in a CD4 or CD8 class. Log10-transformed breadth and depth values were compared by one-way ANOVA with Sidak's multiple comparisons tests. This immuneACCESS table, as held by TCRdb, lists in-frame sequences with V and J called but not all clones. Of the missing ones, under half trace to an unresolved V gene in checked studies; the others have no known cause. The V and J calls and clone size are taken from that table; D and trimming were inferred from the DNA. A total of about 180,000 clones appear in this sample, approximately 94% of them only once. Of the sample, more than 1.5% falls within the top ten clones.

On the study overall, not on this receptor specifically: Conclusions about previously exposed vaccinees are limited because only six or seven AZD1222 recipients were SARS-CoV-2 seropositive at baseline. The whole spike protein was spanned by vaccine-associated CD4 TCRs, and dominant responses were seen in regions 160-218 and 743-854. Reportedly, almost half of the unique spike-specific TCRs recognized epitopes lying outside the regions that are mutated in the B.1.351 and B.1.1.7 variants. Because no day 14 peak-response samples were available, the repertoires could be characterized only after the peak T cell response. Spike-specific TCR breadth and depth rose significantly after two AZD1222 doses compared with day 0 and with MenACWY recipients. The 56-69-year group was small, and its depth increase did not reach significance, likely because of low power. Participants were mostly white British and included more females than males, and it was suggested by the authors that clonal diversity may have been underestimated.

The chain employs TRBV7-2 and TRBJ1-2; the best D guess is TRBD1, with 6 bases matching. The clonotype comes from an adult who received the AZD1222 COVID-19 vaccine. The sequenced sample was peripheral blood, obtained 28 days after the second AZD1222 dose. CDR3 reads: CASRLPTGPYGYTF. In nucleotide form, the sequence is TGTGCCAGCAGGCTACCCACAGGGCCTTATGGCTACACCTTC.